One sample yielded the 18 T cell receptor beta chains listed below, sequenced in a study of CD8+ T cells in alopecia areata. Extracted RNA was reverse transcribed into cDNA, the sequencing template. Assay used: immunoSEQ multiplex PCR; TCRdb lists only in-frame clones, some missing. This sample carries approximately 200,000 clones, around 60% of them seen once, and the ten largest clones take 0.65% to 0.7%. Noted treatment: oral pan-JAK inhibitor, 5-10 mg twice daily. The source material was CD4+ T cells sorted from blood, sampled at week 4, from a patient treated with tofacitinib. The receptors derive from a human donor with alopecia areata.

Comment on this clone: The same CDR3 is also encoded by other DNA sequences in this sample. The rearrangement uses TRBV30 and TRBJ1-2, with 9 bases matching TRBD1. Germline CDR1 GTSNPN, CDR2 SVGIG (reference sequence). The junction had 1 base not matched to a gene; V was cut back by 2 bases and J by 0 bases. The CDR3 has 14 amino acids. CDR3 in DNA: TGTGCCTGGAGTCGGACAGGGGCTAACTATGGCTACACCTTC. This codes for CAWSRTGANYGYTF.

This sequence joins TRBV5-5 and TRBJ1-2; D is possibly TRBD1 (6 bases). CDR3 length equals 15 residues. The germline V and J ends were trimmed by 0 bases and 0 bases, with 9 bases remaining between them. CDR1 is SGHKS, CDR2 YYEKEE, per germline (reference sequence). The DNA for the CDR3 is TGTGCCAGCAGCTTGGATACAGGGACTAACTATGGCTACACCTTC. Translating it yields CASSLDTGTNYGYTF. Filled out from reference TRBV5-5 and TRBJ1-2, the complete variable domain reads DAGVTQSPTHLIKTRGQQVTLRCSPISGHKSVSWYQQVLGQGPQFIFQYYEKEERGRGNFPDRFSARQFPNYSSELNVNALLLGDSALYLCASSLDTGTNYGYTFGSGTRLTVV.

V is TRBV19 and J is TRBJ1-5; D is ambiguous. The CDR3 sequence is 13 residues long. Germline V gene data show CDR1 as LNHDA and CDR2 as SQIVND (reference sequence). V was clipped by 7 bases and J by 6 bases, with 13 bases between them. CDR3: CASTLTGGQPQHF. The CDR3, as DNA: TGTGCCAGTACCCTCACCGGTGGTCAGCCCCAGCATTTT.

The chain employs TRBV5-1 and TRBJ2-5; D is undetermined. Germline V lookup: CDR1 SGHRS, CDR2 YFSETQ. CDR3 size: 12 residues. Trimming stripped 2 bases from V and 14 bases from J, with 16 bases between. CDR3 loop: CASSFSQPPEYF. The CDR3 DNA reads TGCGCCAGCAGCTTTAGCCAGCCCCCTGAATACTTC.

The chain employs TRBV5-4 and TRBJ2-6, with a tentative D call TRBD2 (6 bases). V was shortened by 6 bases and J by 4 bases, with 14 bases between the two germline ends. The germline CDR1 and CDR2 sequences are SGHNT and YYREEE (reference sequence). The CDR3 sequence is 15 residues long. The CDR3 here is CASTRLVPGANVLTF. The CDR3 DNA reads TGTGCCAGCACCCGACTAGTTCCCGGGGCCAACGTCCTGACTTTC.

CDR3 in amino acids: CASSVLAGGADEKLFF. CDR3 coding DNA: TGTGCCAGCAGCGTTCTCGCCGGGGGGGCCGACGAAAAACTGTTTTTT. The chain links TRBV9 to TRBJ1-4, with D tentatively TRBD1 (6 bases). This CDR3 contains 16 residues. With 2 bases removed from V and 8 bases from J, the gap between germline ends came to 19 bases. Germline V lookup: CDR1 SGDLS, CDR2 YYNGEE.

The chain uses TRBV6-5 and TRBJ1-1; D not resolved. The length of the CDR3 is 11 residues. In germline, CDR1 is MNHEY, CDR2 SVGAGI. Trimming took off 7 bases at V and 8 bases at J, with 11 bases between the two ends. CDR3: CASTGREEAFF. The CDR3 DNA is TGTGCCAGCACTGGGAGAGAAGAAGCTTTCTTT.

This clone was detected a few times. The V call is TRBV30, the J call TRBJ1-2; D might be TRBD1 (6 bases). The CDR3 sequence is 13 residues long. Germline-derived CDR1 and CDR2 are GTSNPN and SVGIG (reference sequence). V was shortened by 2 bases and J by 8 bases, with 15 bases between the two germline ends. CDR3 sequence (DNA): TGTGCCTGGAGTATGGACAGTGGGAGAGGCTACACCTTC. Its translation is CAWSMDSGRGYTF.

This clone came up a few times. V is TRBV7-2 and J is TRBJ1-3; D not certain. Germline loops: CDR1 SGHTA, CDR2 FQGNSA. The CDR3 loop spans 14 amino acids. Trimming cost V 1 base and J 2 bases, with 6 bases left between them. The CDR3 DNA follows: TGTGCCAGCAGCTTAGGAAGACCTGGAAACACCATATATTTT. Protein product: CASSLGRPGNTIYF.

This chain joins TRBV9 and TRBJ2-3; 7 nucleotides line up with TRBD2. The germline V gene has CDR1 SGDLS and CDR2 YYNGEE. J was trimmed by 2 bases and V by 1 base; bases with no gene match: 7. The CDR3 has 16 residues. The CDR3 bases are TGTGCCAGCAGCGTAAATCCTAGCGGTACCACAGATACGCAGTATTTT. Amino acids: CASSVNPSGTTDTQYF.

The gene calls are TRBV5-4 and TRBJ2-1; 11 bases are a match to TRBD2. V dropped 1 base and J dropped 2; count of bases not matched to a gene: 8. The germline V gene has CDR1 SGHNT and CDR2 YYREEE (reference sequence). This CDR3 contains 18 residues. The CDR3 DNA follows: TGTGCCAGCAGCTTGAGTAGCGGGAGGGAAAGACCCTACAATGAGCAGTTCTTC. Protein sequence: CASSLSSGRERPYNEQFF.

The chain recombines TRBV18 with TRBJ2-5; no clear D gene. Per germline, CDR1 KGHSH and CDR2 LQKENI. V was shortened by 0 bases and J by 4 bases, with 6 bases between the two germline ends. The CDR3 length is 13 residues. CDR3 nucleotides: TGTGCCAGCTCACCACCGCCTGGAGAGACCCAGTACTTC. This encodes CASSPPPGETQYF.

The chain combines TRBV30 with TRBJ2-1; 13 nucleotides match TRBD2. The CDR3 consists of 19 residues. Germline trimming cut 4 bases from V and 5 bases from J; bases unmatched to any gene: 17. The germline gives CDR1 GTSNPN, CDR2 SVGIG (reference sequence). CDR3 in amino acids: CAWKKGDFLLAGGHNEQFF. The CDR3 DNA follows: TGTGCCTGGAAAAAAGGTGATTTCCTACTAGCGGGAGGGCACAATGAGCAGTTCTTC.

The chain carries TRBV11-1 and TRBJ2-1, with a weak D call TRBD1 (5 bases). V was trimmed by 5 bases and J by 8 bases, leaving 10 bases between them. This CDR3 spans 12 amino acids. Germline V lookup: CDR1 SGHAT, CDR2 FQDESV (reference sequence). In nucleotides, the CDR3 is TGTGCCAGCAGCCCGCTCAGGGATGAGCAGTTCTTC. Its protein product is CASSPLRDEQFF.

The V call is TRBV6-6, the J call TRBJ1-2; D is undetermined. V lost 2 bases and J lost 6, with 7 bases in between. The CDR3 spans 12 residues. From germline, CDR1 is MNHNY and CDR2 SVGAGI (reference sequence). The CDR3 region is CASSYRVDGYTF. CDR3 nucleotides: TGTGCCAGCAGTTACAGGGTGGATGGCTACACCTTC.

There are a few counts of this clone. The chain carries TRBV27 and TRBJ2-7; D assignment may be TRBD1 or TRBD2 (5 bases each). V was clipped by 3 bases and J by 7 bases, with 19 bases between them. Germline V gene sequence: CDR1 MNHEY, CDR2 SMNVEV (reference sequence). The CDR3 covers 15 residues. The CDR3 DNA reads TGTGCCAGCAGTTTCGGACGGTGGGGGTCTGGTGAGCAGTACTTC. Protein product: CASSFGRWGSGEQYF.

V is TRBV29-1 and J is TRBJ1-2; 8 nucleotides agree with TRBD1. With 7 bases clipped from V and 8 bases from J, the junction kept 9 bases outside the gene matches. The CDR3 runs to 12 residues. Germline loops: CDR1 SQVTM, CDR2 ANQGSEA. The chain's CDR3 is CSGAGTGDGYTF. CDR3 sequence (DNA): TGCAGCGGCGCCGGGACAGGTGACGGCTACACCTTC. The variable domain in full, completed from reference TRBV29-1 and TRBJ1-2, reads SAVISQKPSRDICQRGTSLTIQCQVDSQVTMMFWYRQQPGQSLTLIATANQGSEATYESGFVIDKFPISRPNLTFSTLTVSNMSPEDSSIYLCSGAGTGDGYTFGSGTRLTVV.

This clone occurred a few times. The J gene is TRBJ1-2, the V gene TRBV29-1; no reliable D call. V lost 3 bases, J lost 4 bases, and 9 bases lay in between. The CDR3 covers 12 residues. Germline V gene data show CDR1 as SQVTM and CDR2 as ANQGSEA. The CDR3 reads CSVDNRIYGYTF. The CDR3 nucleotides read TGCAGCGTTGATAACAGAATCTATGGCTACACCTTC.